The 3 T cell receptor beta chains listed next were all sequenced from one sample in a study of Tregs in tolerant kidney transplant recipients. Mixed chimerism was transient after nonmyeloablative marrow transplants from related graft donors. Generated by immunoSEQ multiplex PCR, the TCRdb table keeps only in-frame clones and is missing some. The listing records around 33,000 clones. The sequencing used CD4+ T cells from blood (PBMCs), collected 24 months after the transplant. Every receptor here comes from a human patient who received a combined kidney and bone marrow transplant. Some T cells may originate from the graft donor.

CDR3 loop: CASRPFAGGPSEQFF. The DNA read from the CDR3 is TGTGCCAGCAGGCCTTTCGCGGGAGGGCCCTCTGAG. The J gene is TRBJ2-1, the V gene TRBV14, with TRBD2 matching over 9 bases. The read is 3 residues too short to cover the CDR3 end, so that end is filled in from the germline J gene. The CDR3 consists of 15 residues. Trimming took 6 bases from V and 9 from J; bases not matched to a gene: 12. Germline loops: CDR1 SGHDN, CDR2 FVKESK. Full variable domain (outside the CDR3, taken from reference TRBV14 and TRBJ2-1): EAGVTQFPSHSVIEKGQTVTLRCDPISGHDNLYWYRRVMGKEIKFLLHFVKESKQDESGMPNNRFLAERTGGTYSTLKVQPAELEDSGVYFCASRPFAGGPSEQFFGPGTRLTVL.

On this clone: Coverage ceases 3 residues before the CDR3 finishes, and the germline J gene fills in the end. The chain carries TRBV18 and TRBJ2-1, with 7 bases that match TRBD2. The CDR3 is made up of 16 amino acids. The germline V gene has CDR1 KGHSH and CDR2 LQKENI. Trimming at V came to 3 bases and at J to 6 bases, leaving 11 bases not matched to a gene. CDR3 amino acids: CASSPGLVSSVNEQFF. The part of the CDR3 DNA that was read is TGTGCCAGCTCACCCGGACTAGTTAGTTCTGTCAATGAG.

With respect to this clone: The CDR3 end is not reached by the read, which stops 3 residues before it; the germline J gene fills it in. The gene calls are TRBV20-1 and TRBJ2-5; weak D call: TRBD2 (5 bases). Trimming removed 3 bases at V and 1 base at J, with 12 bases between. Germline CDR1 is DFQATT and CDR2 is SNEGSKA (reference sequence). The CDR3 totals 14 residues. CDR3 DNA, as far as it was read: TGCAGTGCTAGTCCGGGGTCCCTCCAAGAGACC. Translating it yields CSASPGSLQET. From start to end, the CDR3 is CSASPGSLQETQYF.